This section outlines one T cell receptor beta chain sequence together with its context. This record belongs to a study of blood T cell repertoires in COVID-19. Whole-study context: The cDNA or gDNA used as material had been derived from T cells, B-cell-depleted T cells, or PBMCs.

CDR3 length: 17 residues. After removal of 4 bases from V and 3 bases from J, the junction contained 10 bases not matched to a gene. In germline, CDR1 is SGHRS, CDR2 YFSETQ. TCRdb's copy holds only in-frame clones and misses some; the assay was immunoSEQ multiplex PCR. The table shows some 400,000 clones, with around 87% occurring only once. What was sequenced was peripheral blood. The receptor's source is a human donor in a cohort sampled during active COVID-19. The chain uses TRBV5-1 and TRBJ2-7, with TRBD2 identical over 13 bases. CDR3 in amino acids: CASSIRTSGSEIYEQYF. The CDR3 DNA follows: TGCGCCAGCAGCATAAGGACTAGCGGGAGTGAAATCTACGAGCAGTACTTC.